Below are 9 T cell receptor beta chains sequenced from a single sample in a study of blood T cell repertoires in COVID-19. Here immunoSEQ multiplex PCR was the method, and the copy in TCRdb shows in-frame clones only, minus some. This sample has about 150,000 clones, with around 80% found just once. The source material was peripheral blood. The receptors stem from a human donor with acute or convalescent COVID-19. The donor label of this sample is uncertain.

V and J are TRBV4-1 and TRBJ1-3; D gene unclear. Germline-derived CDR1 and CDR2 are MGHRA and YSYEKL. The V gene lost 1 base and the J gene lost 1 base, with 11 bases spanning the gap. The CDR3 length is 16 residues. DNA of the CDR3: TGCGCCAGCAGCCAAGTTCGGGAATTGTCTGGAAACACCATATATTTT. This translates into CASSQVRELSGNTIYF.

Of note for this clone: Sequence at one end of the junction differs from germline and may be a read error. The chain carries TRBV6-1 and TRBJ2-1; maybe TRBD1 (5 bases). This CDR3 spans 14 amino acids. Germline V lookup: CDR1 MNHNS, CDR2 SASEGT. The chain's CDR3 is CASREGHSYNEQFF. CDR3 DNA sequence: TGTGCCAGCAGGGAAGGACACTCGTACAATGAGCAGTTCTTC.

This chain connects TRBV30 to TRBJ1-4, with TRBD1 as a possible D gene (5 bases). There are 13 residues in the CDR3. In germline, CDR1 is GTSNPN, CDR2 SVGIG (reference sequence). V was cut by 3 bases and J by 7 bases, with 12 bases left in between. CDR3 sequence (DNA): TGTGCCTGGAGCAGGGCGGGATTTGAAAAACTGTTTTTT. Protein product: CAWSRAGFEKLFF.

The V call is TRBV6-4, the J call TRBJ2-7; a possible D gene is TRBD2 (6 bases). This CDR3 contains 18 residues. In germline, CDR1 is MRHNA, CDR2 SNTAGT. The V and J ends lost 3 bases and 6 bases respectively, with 27 bases between them. The CDR3 reads CASSDLRITGSRAGEQYF. CDR3 DNA sequence: TGTGCCAGCAGTGATCTGAGGATCACCGGGTCGCGAGCGGGCGAGCAGTACTTC.

The V and J genes are TRBV19 and TRBJ1-6; TRBD1 aligns across 12 bases. Germline V CDR1 and CDR2: LNHDA, SQIVND (reference sequence). After removal of 4 bases from V and 4 bases from J, the junction contained 5 bases not matched to a gene. The CDR3 loop spans 17 amino acids. Here the CDR3 DNA reads TGTGCCAGTAGTAGCCGGGACAGGGGGCAATATAATTCACCCCTCCACTTT. This codes for CASSSRDRGQYNSPLHF.

The rearrangement links TRBV7-2 to TRBJ1-1; D uncertain. CDR1 is SGHTA, CDR2 FQGNSA, per germline. The V gene lost 7 bases and the J gene lost 10 bases, with 13 bases spanning the gap. The CDR3 spans 11 residues. CDR3 in DNA: TGTGCCAGCACCATCTTATGGCCAGCTTTCTTT. Its translation is CASTILWPAFF.

J is TRBJ1-2 and V is TRBV7-2; 10 bases are shared with TRBD1. The germline CDR1 and CDR2 sequences are SGHTA and FQGNSA. There are 14 residues in the CDR3. J was trimmed by 7 bases and V by 8 bases; bases with no gene match: 10. This chain's CDR3 is CASRRTGGGGGYTF. CDR3 DNA sequence: TGTGCCAGCCGTCGGACAGGGGGAGGCGGTGGCTACACCTTC. The variable domain in full, completed from reference TRBV7-2 and TRBJ1-2, reads GAGVSQSPSNKVTEKGKDVELRCDPISGHTALYWYRQSLGQGLEFLIYFQGNSAPDKSGLPSDRFSAERTGGSVSTLTIQRTQQEDSAVYLCASRRTGGGGGYTFGSGTRLTVV.

This CDR3 reads CASSQELAGPAGEQYF. The DNA of the CDR3 is TGCGCCAGCAGCCAAGAGTTGGCAGGGCCGGCCGGCGAGCAGTACTTC. The chain employs TRBV4-3 and TRBJ2-7; a possible D gene is TRBD1 (5 bases). The germline V and J ends were trimmed by 0 bases and 6 bases, with 18 bases remaining between them. The CDR3 is 16 amino acids. Per the germline V gene, CDR1 is LGHNA and CDR2 is YSLEER.

The chain combines TRBV3-1 (or the pseudogene TRBV3-2) with TRBJ2-2, with a possible D match to TRBD1 (6 bases). The CDR3 spans 18 residues. The V gene's germline CDR1 is LGHDT and CDR2 YNNKEL (reference sequence). Trimming shortened V by 4 bases and J by 5 bases, and 23 bases separated the two germline ends. CDR3 in amino acids: CASSRRYGGRSTTGELFF. Written as DNA, the CDR3 is TGTGCCAGCAGCCGTAGGTATGGGGGCAGAAGTACTACCGGGGAGCTGTTTTTT.